The T cell receptor beta chain described here comes from a study of blood T cell repertoires in COVID-19. Across the study: The study drew acute and convalescent COVID-19 samples from the United States, Italy and Spain. Sources were T cells, B-cell-depleted T cells, or PBMCs; the material itself was cDNA or gDNA.

V was pared by 4 bases and J by 0 bases, with 14 bases of the junction left unmatched. CDR3 size: 19 residues. The germline CDR1 and CDR2 sequences are LGHNA and YSLEER. In the authors' methods: Researchers report that nucleated cell counts were estimated from reference gene primer amplification. TCRdb keeps only in-frame clones here, not all; method: immunoSEQ multiplex PCR. That table furnishes V, J and clone size, whereas the DNA furnished D and trimming. Of over 120,000 clones in the sample, about four fifths are singletons; the top ten hold more than 8%. Sequenced input: peripheral blood. This receptor was identified in a human donor in a cohort sampled during active COVID-19. V gene TRBV4-3 combines with J gene TRBJ2-4, with TRBD1 identical over 8 bases. CDR3: CASSPPPDREALAKNIQYF. CDR3 bases: TGCGCCAGCAGCCCCCCCCCGGACAGGGAGGCCCTAGCCAAAAACATTCAGTACTTC.